The rows below give T cell receptor beta chains drawn from one sample of a study of PD-1 blockade in classical Hodgkin lymphoma. Method: immunoSEQ multiplex PCR; TCRdb's copy keeps in-frame clones and lacks some. The data contain some 20,000 clones, 80% of them seen just once; the ten biggest clones take up around a sixth. The specimen was peripheral blood mononuclear cells (PBMCs), collected before the second cycle of nivolumab. The receptors were gathered from a human donor with classical Hodgkin lymphoma. Both conserved end residues are part of each CDR3. Each record gives: V gene, CDR3 length, clone size, J gene, D gene, CDR3 protein, CDR3 DNA. The D gene is left open where the match is weak. Clone size is shown for a subset of rows, as once, few, many or a class of expanded clone.

v_gene: TRBV5-4
len: 13
abundance: NA
j_gene: TRBJ2-3
d_gene: NA
CDR3aa: CASSLAPRDTQYF
CDR3nt: TGTGCCAGCAGCTTGGCCCCGCGGGATACGCAGTATTTT

v_gene: TRBV6-4
len: 16
abundance: NA
j_gene: TRBJ1-2
d_gene: NA
CDR3aa: CASSQEDRPLGEGYTF
CDR3nt: TGTGCCAGCAGCCAAGAGGACAGACCCTTGGGCGAAGGCTACACCTTC

v_gene: TRBV2
len: 17
abundance: NA
j_gene: TRBJ2-7
d_gene: TRBD2
CDR3aa: CASSELLAGGPYHEQYF
CDR3nt: TGTGCCAGCAGTGAACTCCTAGCGGGAGGGCCCTACCACGAGCAGTACTTC

v_gene: TRBV5-1
len: 16
abundance: few
j_gene: TRBJ1-6
d_gene: TRBD1
CDR3aa: CASSLEGTGLNSPLHF
CDR3nt: TGCGCCAGCAGCTTGGAGGGGACAGGACTTAATTCACCCCTCCACTTT

v_gene: TRBV18
len: 14
abundance: few
j_gene: TRBJ1-2
d_gene: TRBD1
CDR3aa: CASSRTGGNYGYTF
CDR3nt: TGTGCCAGCTCACGGACAGGGGGGAACTATGGCTACACCTTC

v_gene: TRBV10-3
len: 14
abundance: NA
j_gene: TRBJ2-1
d_gene: TRBD2
CDR3aa: CATTGTSGYNEQFF
CDR3nt: TGTGCCACAACCGGGACTAGCGGCTACAATGAGCAGTTCTTC

v_gene: TRBV10-1
len: 13
abundance: NA
j_gene: TRBJ2-2
d_gene: TRBD1
CDR3aa: CASGDRGDGELFF
CDR3nt: TGCGCCAGCGGAGACAGGGGTGACGGGGAGCTGTTTTTT

v_gene: TRBV28
len: 13
abundance: NA
j_gene: TRBJ2-7
d_gene: NA
CDR3aa: CASKEGVLYEQYF
CDR3nt: TGTGCCAGCAAGGAAGGGGTATTATACGAGCAGTACTTC

v_gene: TRBV13
len: 14
abundance: NA
j_gene: TRBJ1-1
d_gene: NA
CDR3aa: CASSTGAMNTEAFF
CDR3nt: TGTGCCAGCAGTACGGGAGCAATGAACACTGAAGCTTTCTTT

v_gene: TRBV19
len: 15
abundance: NA
j_gene: TRBJ2-3
d_gene: NA
CDR3aa: CASSIEHLNPGPQYF
CDR3nt: TGTGCCAGTAGTATCGAACACCTCAACCCAGGCCCGCAGTATTTT

v_gene: TRBV5-6
len: 15
abundance: NA
j_gene: TRBJ2-3
d_gene: NA
CDR3aa: CASSLPPPGQDTQYF
CDR3nt: TGTGCCAGCAGCTTGCCCCCCCCAGGGCAAGATACGCAGTATTTT

v_gene: TRBV7-9
len: 15
abundance: NA
j_gene: TRBJ1-5
d_gene: TRBD1
CDR3aa: CASSTQGEGGQPQHF
CDR3nt: TGTGCCAGCAGCACACAGGGGGAGGGGGGGCAGCCCCAGCATTTT

v_gene: TRBV6-6
len: 13
abundance: NA
j_gene: TRBJ2-7
d_gene: TRBD1
CDR3aa: CASSSPDRVEQYF
CDR3nt: TGTGCCAGCAGTTCCCCGGACAGGGTCGAGCAGTACTTC

v_gene: TRBV30
len: 10
abundance: NA
j_gene: TRBJ1-6
d_gene: NA
CDR3aa: CALGGRSLHF
CDR3nt: TGTGCCCTTGGGGGCCGCTCCCTCCACTTT

v_gene: TRBV4-1
len: 17
abundance: once
j_gene: TRBJ1-1
d_gene: NA
CDR3aa: CASSQDRWPGRLGEAFF
CDR3nt: TGCGCCAGCAGCCAAGATCGCTGGCCAGGGAGGCTTGGGGAAGCTTTCTTT

v_gene: TRBV13
len: 16
abundance: NA
j_gene: TRBJ2-5
d_gene: TRBD2
CDR3aa: CASSLPSGAPQETQYF
CDR3nt: TGTGCCAGCAGCCTCCCTAGCGGGGCCCCCCAAGAGACCCAGTACTTC

v_gene: TRBV2
len: 16
abundance: once
j_gene: TRBJ2-1
d_gene: TRBD2
CDR3aa: CASSGGGGGAYNEQFF
CDR3nt: TGTGCCAGCAGTGGGGGTGGCGGGGGGGCCTACAATGAGCAGTTCTTC

v_gene: TRBV27
len: 14
abundance: NA
j_gene: TRBJ1-1
d_gene: NA
CDR3aa: CASSTGTLNTEAFF
CDR3nt: TGTGCCAGCAGCACCGGGACACTGAACACTGAAGCTTTCTTT

v_gene: TRBV28
len: 14
abundance: NA
j_gene: TRBJ1-1
d_gene: NA
CDR3aa: CASSFWGGVTEAFF
CDR3nt: TGTGCCAGCAGTTTTTGGGGAGGGGTCACTGAAGCTTTCTTT

v_gene: TRBV9
len: 12
abundance: few
j_gene: TRBJ1-2
d_gene: NA
CDR3aa: CASSALGRVYTF
CDR3nt: TGTGCCAGCAGCGCGCTTGGGCGGGTCTACACCTTC

v_gene: TRBV7-9
len: 16
abundance: NA
j_gene: TRBJ2-5
d_gene: NA
CDR3aa: CASSLARAGAGETQYF
CDR3nt: TGTGCCAGCAGCTTAGCACGGGCAGGGGCTGGCGAGACCCAGTACTTC

v_gene: TRBV30
len: 12
abundance: NA
j_gene: TRBJ2-5
d_gene: NA
CDR3aa: CAWTGSQETQYF
CDR3nt: TGTGCCTGGACGGGTTCTCAAGAGACCCAGTACTTC

v_gene: TRBV19
len: 13
abundance: NA
j_gene: TRBJ1-4
d_gene: NA
CDR3aa: CASSRGTNEKLFF
CDR3nt: TGTGCCAGTAGTAGAGGAACTAATGAAAAACTGTTTTTT

v_gene: TRBV7-9
len: 16
abundance: NA
j_gene: TRBJ2-5
d_gene: TRBD2
CDR3aa: CASTKGSGRPQETQYF
CDR3nt: TGTGCCAGCACCAAAGGCAGCGGGAGGCCGCAGGAGACCCAGTACTTC

v_gene: TRBV19
len: 15
abundance: once
j_gene: TRBJ1-5
d_gene: TRBD1
CDR3aa: CASRRDRLSNQPQHF
CDR3nt: TGTGCCAGCCGACGGGACAGGCTTAGCAATCAGCCCCAGCATTTT

v_gene: TRBV7-2
len: 15
abundance: NA
j_gene: TRBJ2-7
d_gene: NA
CDR3aa: CASSLEQGNFYEQYF
CDR3nt: TGTGCCAGCAGCTTAGAGCAGGGGAACTTCTACGAGCAGTACTTC

v_gene: TRBV5-1
len: 14
abundance: NA
j_gene: TRBJ2-5
d_gene: TRBD2
CDR3aa: CASSSPAGAKAQYF
CDR3nt: TGCGCCAGCAGCTCCCCGGCGGGAGCTAAGGCCCAGTACTTC

v_gene: TRBV2
len: 11
abundance: NA
j_gene: TRBJ2-3
d_gene: NA
CDR3aa: CAIPQGDTQYF
CDR3nt: TGTGCCATCCCCCAGGGAGATACGCAGTATTTT

v_gene: TRBV27
len: 17
abundance: NA
j_gene: TRBJ2-3
d_gene: TRBD2
CDR3aa: CASSPLGLAGITDTQYF
CDR3nt: TGTGCCAGCAGTCCCCTAGGACTAGCGGGGATCACAGATACGCAGTATTTT

v_gene: TRBV10-2
len: 12
abundance: NA
j_gene: TRBJ2-3
d_gene: TRBD2
CDR3aa: CASMGTSDTQYF
CDR3nt: TGCGCCAGCATGGGGACTAGCGATACGCAGTATTTT

v_gene: TRBV7-2
len: 18
abundance: few
j_gene: TRBJ2-6
d_gene: NA
CDR3aa: CASSPTGRRQSRANVLTF
CDR3nt: TGTGCCAGCAGCCCCACCGGCAGACGACAAAGTCGGGCCAACGTCCTGACTTTC

v_gene: TRBV19
len: 15
abundance: NA
j_gene: TRBJ2-3
d_gene: NA
CDR3aa: CASSSRGVSTDTQYF
CDR3nt: TGTGCCAGTAGTAGCAGGGGCGTTTCCACAGATACGCAGTATTTT

v_gene: TRBV11-2
len: 15
abundance: few
j_gene: TRBJ2-7
d_gene: TRBD2
CDR3aa: CASSTTSGRGYEQYF
CDR3nt: TGTGCCAGCAGCACAACTAGCGGGAGGGGGTACGAGCAGTACTTC

v_gene: TRBV6-6
len: 15
abundance: NA
j_gene: TRBJ2-1
d_gene: TRBD1
CDR3aa: CASSYTGGTYNEQFF
CDR3nt: TGTGCCAGCAGTTACACAGGGGGAACCTACAATGAGCAGTTCTTC

v_gene: TRBV7-8
len: 14
abundance: NA
j_gene: TRBJ1-1
d_gene: NA
CDR3aa: CASSLQQQNTEAFF
CDR3nt: TGTGCCAGCAGCTTACAACAGCAGAACACTGAAGCTTTCTTT

v_gene: TRBV5-6
len: 15
abundance: NA
j_gene: TRBJ2-3
d_gene: NA
CDR3aa: CASSPTGPATDTQYF
CDR3nt: TGTGCCAGCAGCCCCACGGGCCCGGCGACAGATACGCAGTATTTT